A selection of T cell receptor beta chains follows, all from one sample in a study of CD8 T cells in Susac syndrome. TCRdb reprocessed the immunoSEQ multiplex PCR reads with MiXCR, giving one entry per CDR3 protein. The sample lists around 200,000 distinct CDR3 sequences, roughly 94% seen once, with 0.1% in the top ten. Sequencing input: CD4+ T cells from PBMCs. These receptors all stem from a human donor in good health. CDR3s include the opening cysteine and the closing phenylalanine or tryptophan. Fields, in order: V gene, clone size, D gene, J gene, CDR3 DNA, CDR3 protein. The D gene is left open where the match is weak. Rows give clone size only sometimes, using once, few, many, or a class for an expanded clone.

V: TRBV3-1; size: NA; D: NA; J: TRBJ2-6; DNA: TGTGCCAGCAGCCTAATTCTCCCCGGGGCCAACGTCCTGACTTTC; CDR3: CASSLILPGANVLTF
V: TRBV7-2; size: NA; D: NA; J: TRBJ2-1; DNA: TGTGCCAGCAGCCCGGGACGGCTCAATGAGCAGTTCTTC; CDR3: CASSPGRLNEQFF
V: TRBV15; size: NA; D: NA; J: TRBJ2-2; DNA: TGTGCCACCAGCAGAGACACCGAAGGGGAGCTGTTTTTT; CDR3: CATSRDTEGELFF
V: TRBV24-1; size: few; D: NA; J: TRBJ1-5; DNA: TGTGCCACCAGTGATGACGGGAATCAGCCCCAGCATTTT; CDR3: CATSDDGNQPQHF
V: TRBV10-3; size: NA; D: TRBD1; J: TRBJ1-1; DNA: TGTGCCATCAGTGTCGGGTCGGGACAGGGGGCTGAAGCTTTCTTT; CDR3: CAISVGSGQGAEAFF
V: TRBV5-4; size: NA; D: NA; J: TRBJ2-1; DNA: TGTGCCAGCAGCTTCCCGGGGAATGAGCAGTTCTTC; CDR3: CASSFPGNEQFF
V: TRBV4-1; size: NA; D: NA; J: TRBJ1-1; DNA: TGCGCCAGCAGCAACCTGAACACTGAAGCTTTCTTT; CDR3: CASSNLNTEAFF
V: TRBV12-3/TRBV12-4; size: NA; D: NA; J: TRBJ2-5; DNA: TGTGCCAGCGCGCTCAAAGCCCGAGAGACCCAGTACTTC; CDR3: CASALKARETQYF
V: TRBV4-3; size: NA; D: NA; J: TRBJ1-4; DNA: TGCGCCAGCAGCCAAGATGAACAGGTGCCTAATGAAAAACTGTTTTTT; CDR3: CASSQDEQVPNEKLFF
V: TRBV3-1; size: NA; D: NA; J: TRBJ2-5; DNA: TGTGCCAGCAGCCAAGTGGGAGAACAAGAGACCCAGTACTTC; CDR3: CASSQVGEQETQYF
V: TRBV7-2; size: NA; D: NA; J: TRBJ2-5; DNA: TGTGCCAGCAGCTTTTCACAGGCTAAAGAGACCCAGTACTTC; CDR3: CASSFSQAKETQYF
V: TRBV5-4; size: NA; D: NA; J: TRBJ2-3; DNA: TGTGCCAGCAGTCCGGGACACCGTCGAGATACGCAGTATTTT; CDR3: CASSPGHRRDTQYF
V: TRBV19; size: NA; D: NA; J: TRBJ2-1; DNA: TGTGCCAGTAGTGGGCAGATCCCGATGGATGAGCAGTTCTTC; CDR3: CASSGQIPMDEQFF
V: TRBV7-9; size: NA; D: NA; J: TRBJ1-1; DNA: TGTGCCAGCAGCATATCTGCCGGGACCCCTCAATTTCAGTTT; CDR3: CASSISAGTPQFQF
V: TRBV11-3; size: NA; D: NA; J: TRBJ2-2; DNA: TGTGCCAGCAGTGGGACGCCGAACACCGGGGAGCTGTTTTTT; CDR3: CASSGTPNTGELFF
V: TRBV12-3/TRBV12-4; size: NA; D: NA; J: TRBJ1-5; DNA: TGTGCCAGCAGTTTAAGCGATCAGCCCCAGCATTTT; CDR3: CASSLSDQPQHF
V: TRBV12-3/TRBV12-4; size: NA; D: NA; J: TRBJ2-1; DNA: TGTGCCAGCAGTTTGTGGGCAGGGGAAAATGAGCAGTTCTTC; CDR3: CASSLWAGENEQFF
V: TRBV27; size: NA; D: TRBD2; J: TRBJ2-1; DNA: TGTGCCAGCCGAAGCATAAGCGGGACTAACAATGAGCAGTTCTTC; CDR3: CASRSISGTNNEQFF
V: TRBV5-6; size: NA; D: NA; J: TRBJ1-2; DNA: TGTGCCAGCAGCTTGGGGGACACAACTCCCTTCTATGGCTACACCTTC; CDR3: CASSLGDTTPFYGYTF
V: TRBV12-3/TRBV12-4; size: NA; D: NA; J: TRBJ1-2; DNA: TGTGCCAGCAGGCTTGGGGGGGAGGCCTATGGCTACACCTTC; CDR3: CASRLGGEAYGYTF
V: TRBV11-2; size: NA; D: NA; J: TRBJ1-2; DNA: TGTGCCAGCAGCTTAGGACACACGGTCAGCGACGGCTACACCTTC; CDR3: CASSLGHTVSDGYTF
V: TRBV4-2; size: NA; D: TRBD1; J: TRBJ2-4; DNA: TGTGCCAGCAGCCAAGGCACAGGGGGCGTAAACATTCAGTACTTC; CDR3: CASSQGTGGVNIQYF
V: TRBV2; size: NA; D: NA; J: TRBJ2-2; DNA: TGTGCCAGCAGTGAGCTAGGAGCTCAGAACACCGGGGAGCTGTTTTTT; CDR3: CASSELGAQNTGELFF
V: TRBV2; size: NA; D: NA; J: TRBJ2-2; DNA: TGTGCCAGCAGCCCTAGGGACACCGGGGAGCTGTTTTTT; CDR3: CASSPRDTGELFF
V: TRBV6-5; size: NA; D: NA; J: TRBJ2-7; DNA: TGTGCCAGCAGTAACAGTCCTGCCACCTACGAGCAGTACTTC; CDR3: CASSNSPATYEQYF
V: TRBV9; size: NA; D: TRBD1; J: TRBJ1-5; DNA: TGTGCCAGCAGCGGACAGGGGGGGGATCAGCCCCAGCATTTT; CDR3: CASSGQGGDQPQHF
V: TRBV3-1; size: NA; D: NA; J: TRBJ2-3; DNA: TGTGCCAGCAGCCAAGATCCGAAAGATACGCAGTATTTT; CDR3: CASSQDPKDTQYF
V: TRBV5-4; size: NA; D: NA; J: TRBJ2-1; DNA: TGTGCCAGCAGCAGGGGCCAAGGGCAGTTCTTC; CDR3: CASSRGQGQFF
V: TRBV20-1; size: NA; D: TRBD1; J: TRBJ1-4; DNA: TGCAGTGCAGCCGGGACAGGGAATGAAAAACTGTTTTTT; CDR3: CSAAGTGNEKLFF
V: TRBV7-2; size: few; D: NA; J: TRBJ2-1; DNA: TGTGCCAGCAGCTCCACGTATGAGCAGTTCTTC; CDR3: CASSSTYEQFF
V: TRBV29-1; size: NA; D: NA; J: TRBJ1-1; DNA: TGCAGCGTGGCAGGCGGAGTGACTCCGGCTTTCTTT; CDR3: CSVAGGVTPAFF
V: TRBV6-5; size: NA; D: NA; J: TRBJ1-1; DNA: TGTGCCACCACGGCCGGCCAGAGTTACACTGAAGCTTTCTTT; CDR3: CATTAGQSYTEAFF
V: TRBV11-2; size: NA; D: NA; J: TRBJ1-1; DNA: TGTGCCAGCAGCGTAGGGCCCGAAGCTTTCTTT; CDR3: CASSVGPEAFF
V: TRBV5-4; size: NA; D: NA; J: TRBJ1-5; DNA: TGTGCCAGCAGCGCGGGACCGAATAGCAATCAGCCCCAGCATTTT; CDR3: CASSAGPNSNQPQHF
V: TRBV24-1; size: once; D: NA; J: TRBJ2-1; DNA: TGTGCCACCAGTGTCGGTGGAACAACCCTCGGAAAAAATGAGCAGTTCTTC; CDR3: CATSVGGTTLGKNEQFF
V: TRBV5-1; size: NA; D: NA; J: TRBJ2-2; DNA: TGCGCCAGCAGCGTCGGCGGGGCGAACACCGGGGAGCTGTTTTTT; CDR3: CASSVGGANTGELFF
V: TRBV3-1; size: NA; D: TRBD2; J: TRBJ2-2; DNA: TGTGCCAGCAGCCCGGGACTAGCGGGAGTTACCGGGGAGCTGTTTTTT; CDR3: CASSPGLAGVTGELFF
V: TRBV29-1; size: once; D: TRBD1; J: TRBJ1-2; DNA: TGCAGCGTTGAAGGACAGGGGAGGGATGGCTACACCTTC; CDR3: CSVEGQGRDGYTF
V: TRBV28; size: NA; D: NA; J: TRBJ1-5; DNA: TGTGCCAGCAGTTTAGTGACGGTGAGCAATCAGCCCCAGCATTTT; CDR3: CASSLVTVSNQPQHF
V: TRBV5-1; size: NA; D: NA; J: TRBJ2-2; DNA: TGCGCCAGCAGCTTGAGATGGGGGACCGGGGAGCTGTTTTTT; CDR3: CASSLRWGTGELFF
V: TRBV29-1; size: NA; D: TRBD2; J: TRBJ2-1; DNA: TGCAGCGTCGGACTAGCGGGAGTTAGCAATGAGCAGTTCTTC; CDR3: CSVGLAGVSNEQFF
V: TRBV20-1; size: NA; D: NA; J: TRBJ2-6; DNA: TGCAGTGCTCGACACGACGGGGCCAACGTCCTGACTTTC; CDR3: CSARHDGANVLTF
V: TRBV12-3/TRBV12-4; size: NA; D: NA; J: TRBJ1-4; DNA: TGTGCCAGCAGTCGGGCCTCAACTAATGAAAAACTGTTTTTT; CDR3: CASSRASTNEKLFF
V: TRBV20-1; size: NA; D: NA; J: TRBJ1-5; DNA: TGCAGTGCTAGCCCAGGGGCGGGCAATCAGCCCCAGCATTTT; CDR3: CSASPGAGNQPQHF
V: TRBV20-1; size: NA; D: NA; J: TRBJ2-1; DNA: TGCAGTGCTTCCCCGGGAAGGGATCCCTACAATGAGCAGTTCTTC; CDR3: CSASPGRDPYNEQFF
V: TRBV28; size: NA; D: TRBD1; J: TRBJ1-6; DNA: TGTGCCAGCAGTCCGGGACAGGGTCAATCACCCCTCCACTTT; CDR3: CASSPGQGQSPLHF
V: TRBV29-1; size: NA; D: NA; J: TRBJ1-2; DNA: TGCAGCGCTGAGGACAGCAACTATGGCTACACCTTC; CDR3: CSAEDSNYGYTF